This TCR beta chain was retrieved from a study of blood T cell repertoires in COVID-19. After removal of 4 bases from V and 2 bases from J, the junction contained 6 bases not matched to a gene. Germline V lookup: CDR1 LGHDT, CDR2 YNNKEL (reference sequence). The CDR3 contains 16 residues. Assay: immunoSEQ multiplex PCR; the TCRdb copy retains only in-frame clones and omits some. The sample contains some 200,000 clones, roughly 90% of which appear only once. The TCR comes from a woman between 40 and 50 years old with acute or convalescent COVID-19. Sequenced: peripheral blood. The genes are TRBV3-1 (or the pseudogene TRBV3-2) and TRBJ2-1, with 9 bases lining up with TRBD1. For the CDR3, the DNA is TGTGCCAGCAGCCGCGCGGGACAGGGAACCTACAATGAGCAGTTCTTC. Amino acid sequence: CASSRAGQGTYNEQFF.